The rows below give T cell receptor beta chains drawn from one sample of a study of shared clonotypes between healthy human individuals. Data came from immunoSEQ multiplex PCR; TCRdb stores just in-frame clones and leaves some out. The sample records a few million clones, around nine tenths being singletons. Sequences were obtained from naive CD4+ T cells sorted from blood. The receptors shown here come from a man aged 18 to 29 in good health. Each CDR3 is given with its conserved first and last residue. The D gene is left open where the match is weak. Part of the rows lack a size; the others show once, few, many or a class for expanded clones.

J,V,D,size,CDR3,DNA
TRBJ1-1,TRBV25-1,.,once,CASSEQLNTEAFF,TGTGCCAGCAGTGAACAGCTGAACACTGAAGCTTTCTTT
TRBJ1-2,TRBV2,.,.,CASSEGQNYGYTF,TGTGCCAGCAGTGAGGGACAAAACTATGGCTACACCTTC
TRBJ2-7,TRBV30,TRBD1,once,CAWKRDRDFPYEQYF,TGTGCCTGGAAGAGGGACAGGGATTTCCCCTACGAGCAGTACTTC
TRBJ2-1,TRBV30,TRBD2,.,CAWSRSGRGYHNEQFF,TGTGCCTGGAGCCGAAGTGGGAGGGGTTACCACAATGAGCAGTTCTTC
TRBJ2-7,TRBV7-7,.,.,CASSPGPALEQYF,TGTGCTAGCAGCCCTGGCCCCGCCCTGGAGCAGTACTTC
TRBJ2-3,TRBV9,TRBD2,.,CASSPSGASGRTRLLTDTQYF,TGTGCCAGCAGCCCCAGTGGGGCTAGCGGGAGGACCCGACTCCTAACAGATACGCAGTATTTT
TRBJ1-4,TRBV12-1,.,once,CASSFVPGFGEKLFF,TGTGCCAGCAGCTTTGTGCCAGGGTTCGGAGAAAAACTGTTTTTT
TRBJ2-2,TRBV7-2,.,.,CASSFGGLNTGELFF,TGTGCCAGCAGCTTCGGGGGGCTCAACACCGGGGAGCTGTTTTTT
TRBJ2-1,TRBV5-1,.,.,CASSLVRVPHNEQFF,TGCGCCAGCAGCTTGGTGAGGGTTCCCCACAATGAGCAGTTCTTC
TRBJ1-1,TRBV29-1,.,.,CSDQEAMNTEAFF,TGCAGCGACCAGGAGGCCATGAACACTGAAGCTTTCTTT
TRBJ1-4,TRBV6-5,.,.,CASRRRDEKLFF,TGTGCCAGCAGGAGGAGGGATGAAAAACTGTTTTTT
TRBJ1-4,TRBV18,.,.,CASSRGRYQEKLFF,TGTGCCAGCTCACGGGGGCGATATCAGGAAAAACTGTTTTTT
TRBJ2-5,TRBV7-6,TRBD2,once,CASSLGHNILAGGETQYF,TGTGCCAGCAGCTTAGGGCATAATATTCTAGCGGGGGGAGAGACCCAGTACTTC
TRBJ2-7,TRBV10-1,TRBD1,.,CASSEFGQGVMHF,TGCGCCAGCAGTGAGTTCGGACAGGGGGTAATGCACTTC
TRBJ2-1,TRBV7-2,TRBD2,.,CASSFVTSGTQPPFF,TGTGCCAGCAGCTTCGTCACTAGCGGGACCCAACCGCCGTTCTTC
TRBJ2-1,TRBV29-1,TRBD1,.,CSVSTGVNEQFF,TGCAGCGTTAGTACAGGGGTCAATGAGCAGTTCTTC
TRBJ1-1,TRBV9,TRBD1,.,CASSVAGGEAFF,TGTGCCAGCAGCGTAGCAGGGGGGGAAGCTTTCTTT
TRBJ1-1,TRBV5-1,.,.,CASSLASRNTEAFF,TGCGCCAGCAGCTTGGCCTCGCGGAACACTGAAGCTTTCTTT
TRBJ1-1,TRBV7-2,.,.,CASSLKMGTEAFF,TGTGCCAGCAGCTTAAAAATGGGCACTGAAGCTTTCTTT
TRBJ2-7,TRBV20-1,.,.,CSASDFYEQYF,TGCAGTGCTAGTGACTTCTACGAGCAGTACTTC
TRBJ1-5,TRBV19,TRBD1,.,CASSIEGQPVSRNQPQHF,TGTGCCAGTAGTATTGAGGGACAGCCAGTTTCCCGCAATCAGCCCCAGCATTTT
TRBJ1-1,TRBV5-6,TRBD1,.,CASSWDRGVSDTEAFF,TGTGCCAGCAGCTGGGACAGGGGAGTTTCGGACACTGAAGCTTTCTTT
TRBJ1-2,TRBV19,.,once,CASSIGPGTGYGYTF,TGTGCCAGTAGTATCGGCCCCGGGACTGGGTATGGCTACACCTTC
TRBJ1-1,TRBV5-4,.,.,CASSGGRVNTEAFF,TGTGCCAGCAGCGGAGGACGGGTGAACACTGAAGCTTTCTTT